A selection of T cell receptor beta chains follows, all from one sample in a study of T cell responses to AZD1222 COVID-19 vaccine. This table comes from immunoSEQ multiplex PCR, and its TCRdb copy is limited to in-frame clones, with some not included. The sample has 140,000 to 150,000 clones, just over 90% seen once. This material consisted of peripheral blood, taken on day 0 of MenACWY control vaccination. Receptors originate from an adult in good health. The CDR3 runs from the conserved cysteine through the conserved F or W. The D gene is left open where the match is weak. Part of the rows lack a size; the others show once, few, many or a class for expanded clones.

size	D	V	J	DNA	CDR3
-	-	TRBV2	TRBJ1-2	TGTGCCAGCAGTGACAGCAACTATGGCTACACCTTC	CASSDSNYGYTF
-	TRBD1	TRBV25-1	TRBJ1-1	TGTGCCAGCAGTGAAAGGGACAGCACTGAAGCTTTCTTT	CASSERDSTEAFF
once	-	TRBV5-6	TRBJ2-5	TGTGCCAGCAGCTTAGGGCCGGGGGAGACCCAGTACTTC	CASSLGPGETQYF
-	-	TRBV5-6	TRBJ2-7	TGTGCCAGCAGCTTAGGGGGAAACTACGAGCAGTACTTC	CASSLGGNYEQYF
few	-	TRBV7-2	TRBJ1-6	TGTGCCAGCAGCCCGGACTACTATAATTCACCCCTCCACTTT	CASSPDYYNSPLHF
once	-	TRBV6-6	TRBJ1-1	TGTGCCAGCAGCGAACAGGGTGGAGCTTTCTTT	CASSEQGGAFF
once	-	TRBV24-1	TRBJ2-1	TGTGCCACCAGTGAGCCCTTAGAGGAGCAGTTCTTC	CATSEPLEEQFF
-	-	TRBV28	TRBJ2-2	TGTGCCAGCAGTTGGCGGGAGAACACCGGGGAGCTGTTTTTT	CASSWRENTGELFF
-	-	TRBV9	TRBJ1-2	TGTGCCAGCAGCGTAGGGGGTATCTATGGCTACACCTTC	CASSVGGIYGYTF
-	TRBD1	TRBV11-2	TRBJ2-5	TGTGCCAGCAGCTCCCGGGACAGGGGGCAAGAGACCCAGTACTTC	CASSSRDRGQETQYF
-	-	TRBV9	TRBJ1-3	TGTGCCAGCAGCGCACAGCTGCTCTCTGGAAACACCATATATTTT	CASSAQLLSGNTIYF
-	-	TRBV11-2	TRBJ1-4	TGTGCCAGCAGCTTAATGTCCACAGGTCGGGAAAAACTGTTTTTT	CASSLMSTGREKLFF
-	-	TRBV11-2	TRBJ2-2	TGTGCCAGCAGCTTGTTGGGCACCGGGGAGCTGTTTTTT	CASSLLGTGELFF
-	-	TRBV12-3/TRBV12-4	TRBJ2-5	TGTGCCAGCAGTTCCGAAGAGACCCAGTACTTC	CASSSEETQYF
-	TRBD2	TRBV18	TRBJ2-2	TGTGCCAGCTCTCAGACTAGCCGAGGCACCGGGGAGCTGTTTTTT	CASSQTSRGTGELFF
-	-	TRBV20-1	TRBJ1-1	TGCAGTGCTAGTTCGTCCGGCCGGGGAGCTTTCTTT	CSASSSGRGAFF
-	-	TRBV6-4	TRBJ2-3	TGTGCCAGCAGTGACAGGGGGTTATACACAGATACGCAGTATTTT	CASSDRGLYTDTQYF
-	TRBD2	TRBV19	TRBJ2-1	TGTGCCAGTAGTAGCAAGCGGGAGGGGAGCTCCTACAATGAGCAGTTCTTC	CASSSKREGSSYNEQFF
once	-	TRBV29-1	TRBJ1-2	TGCAGCGTTGCGGCCCCAGCCCCTAACTATGGCTACACCTTC	CSVAAPAPNYGYTF
-	-	TRBV5-6	TRBJ2-1	TGTGCCAGCAGCTCTGGCAATGAGCAGTTCTTC	CASSSGNEQFF
-	-	TRBV19	TRBJ1-5	TGTGCCAGTAGTATGGCCAGGGTCCCCAATCAGCCCCAGCATTTT	CASSMARVPNQPQHF
once	-	TRBV6-5	TRBJ2-3	TGTGCCAGCAGTCGCCTTGTTGGCACAGATACGCAGTATTTT	CASSRLVGTDTQYF
-	TRBD1	TRBV27	TRBJ1-6	TGTGCCAGCAGTCTTGGGACAGTTTATAATTCACCCCTCCACTTT	CASSLGTVYNSPLHF
once	TRBD1	TRBV28	TRBJ1-6	TGTGCCAGCAGTTTTGGACAGGGGGAGTGGTCCTATAATTCACCCCTCCACTTT	CASSFGQGEWSYNSPLHF
-	TRBD1	TRBV28	TRBJ1-5	TGTGCCAGCAGGGCCCATACAGGGGGTCAGCCCCAGCATTTT	CASRAHTGGQPQHF
-	-	TRBV4-1	TRBJ1-1	TGCGCCAGCAGCCCCTTATGGGGACTGAACACTGAAGCTTTCTTT	CASSPLWGLNTEAFF
-	-	TRBV7-2	TRBJ1-5	TGTGCCAGCAGCTTAATAGGGCATAGCAATCAGCCCCAGCATTTT	CASSLIGHSNQPQHF
once	TRBD2	TRBV24-1	TRBJ2-1	TGTGCCACCAGTAAGACTAGCGGGAGTGTCCGCAATGAGCAGTTCTTC	CATSKTSGSVRNEQFF
-	-	TRBV12-3/TRBV12-4	TRBJ2-7	TGTGCCAGCAGTTTAACCTACGAGCAGTACTTC	CASSLTYEQYF
-	TRBD1	TRBV5-5	TRBJ2-7	TGTGCCAGCAGTCTGATGGACAGGGCCGAGCAGTACTTC	CASSLMDRAEQYF
-	-	TRBV7-6	TRBJ1-5	TGTGCCAGCAGCCGGGACGGCAATCAGCCCCAGCATTTT	CASSRDGNQPQHF
-	-	TRBV27	TRBJ2-6	TGTGCCAGCAGTTTAGCCTTTAGCTCTGGGGCCAACGTCCTGACTTTC	CASSLAFSSGANVLTF
-	-	TRBV6-1	TRBJ2-7	TGTGCCAGCAGTGAATTGAGGCAGGCGAACGCCTACGAGCAGTACTTC	CASSELRQANAYEQYF
-	-	TRBV7-9	TRBJ1-1	TGTGCCAGCAGCCAATTGGGGGGGCAGGTTGAAGCTTTCTTT	CASSQLGGQVEAFF
once	-	TRBV10-3	TRBJ2-3	TGTGCCATCAGTGAGTACGAAGACACAGATACGCAGTATTTT	CAISEYEDTDTQYF
-	TRBD1	TRBV15	TRBJ1-2	TGTGCCACCAGCAGATCCGGGACAGGGGGCGATAACTATGGCTACACCTTC	CATSRSGTGGDNYGYTF
-	-	TRBV30	TRBJ1-2	TGTGCCTGGAGAATTGGGGGGACCCGGGCCTTCGGCTACACCTTC	CAWRIGGTRAFGYTF
-	-	TRBV7-9	TRBJ1-5	TGTGCCAGCAGCAAAGTAGGGGAGCCCCAGCATTTT	CASSKVGEPQHF
-	-	TRBV2	TRBJ2-2	TGTGCCAGCAGTGAACAGGCGGCATCGAACACCGGGGAGCTGTTTTTT	CASSEQAASNTGELFF
-	-	TRBV19	TRBJ2-3	TGTGCCAGTAAGTCCGATTTCACAGATACGCAGTATTTT	CASKSDFTDTQYF
-	-	TRBV5-1	TRBJ1-3	TGCGCCAGCAGCTTGGATGGATTTGGAAACACCATATATTTT	CASSLDGFGNTIYF
-	TRBD1	TRBV3-1/TRBV3-2	TRBJ1-1	TGTGCCAGCAGCCAAGAGGGGACAGGGAACACTGAAGCTTTCTTT	CASSQEGTGNTEAFF
-	-	TRBV19	TRBJ2-2	TGTGCCAGTAAGGACTGGGGGGCCGGGGAGCTGTTTTTT	CASKDWGAGELFF
-	TRBD1	TRBV5-5	TRBJ1-3	TGTGCCAGCAGCCCAGGGGGCGCCGGAGGAAACACCATATATTTT	CASSPGGAGGNTIYF
-	-	TRBV5-6	TRBJ2-5	TGTGCCAGCAGCTCCCGGACCCGGACGGAGACCCAGTACTTC	CASSSRTRTETQYF
-	-	TRBV3-1/TRBV3-2	TRBJ2-5	TGTGCCAGCAGCCCTGGGACCCATCAAGAGACCCAGTACTTC	CASSPGTHQETQYF
once	-	TRBV19	TRBJ2-4	TGTGCCAGTAGTATCCTCGGGGGCGCAGCCAAAAACATTCAGTACTTC	CASSILGGAAKNIQYF
-	TRBD1	TRBV18	TRBJ1-1	TGTGCCAGCTCGCAGGGACAGAGGAACACTGAAGCTTTCTTT	CASSQGQRNTEAFF
-	-	TRBV18	TRBJ2-7	TGTGCCAGCTCACCAACCAGTTCGGAAATCGAGCAGTACTTC	CASSPTSSEIEQYF
-	-	TRBV7-8	TRBJ2-3	TGTGCCAGCAGCTCCAAATCGGCAGATACGCAGTATTTT	CASSSKSADTQYF
-	-	TRBV11-2	TRBJ1-3	TGTGCCAGCAGCTTAGTTGGAAACACCATATATTTT	CASSLVGNTIYF
-	-	TRBV5-6	TRBJ1-2	TGTGCCAGCAGCGGGGATACGGGGAATACTTATGGCTACACCTTC	CASSGDTGNTYGYTF
-	TRBD1	TRBV27	TRBJ2-4	TGTGCCAGCAGTCTTGGACAGGGGGACCTTTTAGCCAAAAACATTCAGTACTTC	CASSLGQGDLLAKNIQYF
-	TRBD1	TRBV3-1/TRBV3-2	TRBJ2-1	TGTGCCAGCAGCTCACCGGGACAGGCTTTCCAGTTCTTC	CASSSPGQAFQFF
once	-	TRBV4-1	TRBJ2-1	TGCGCCAGCAGCCAAGGACCGGGAGTGGGCGATGAGCAGTTCTTC	CASSQGPGVGDEQFF